This T cell receptor (beta chain) was observed in a study of beta chain features in type 1 diabetes. Expressed TCRB transcripts were sequenced because the entire RNA isolate underwent reverse transcription. Profiled with immunoSEQ multiplex PCR; TCRdb holds only in-frame clones, not every one. The top ten hold roughly 4% of the sample, which has a few hundred thousand clones, 27% seen once. This clone was seen a handful of times. The CDR3 covers 13 residues. The germline CDR1 and CDR2 sequences are SGHRS and YFSETQ. V shed 4 bases and J shed 1 base, with 9 bases lying between them. The receptor was isolated from a man aged 30 to 45 in good health. Sequencing input: central memory CD4+ T cells from blood. The chain couples TRBV5-1 to TRBJ2-7; D ambiguous. The CDR3: CASSERVSYEQYF. CDR3 sequence (DNA): TGCGCCAGCAGCGAACGAGTGTCCTACGAGCAGTACTTC. The variable domain in full, completed from reference TRBV5-1 and TRBJ2-7, reads KAGVTQTPRYLIKTRGQQVTLSCSPISGHRSVSWYQQTPGQGLQFLFEYFSETQRNKGNFPGRFSGRQFSNSRSEMNVSTLELGDSALYLCASSERVSYEQYFGPGTRLTVT.